This T cell receptor (beta chain) was observed in a study of post-analysis software for immune sequencing data. About the research overall: The disease courses covered relapsing-remitting, secondary progressive and progressive-relapsing multiple sclerosis.

This clonotype was seen more than once but under ten times. Its antigen is unknown. Overall study findings and caveats: Normalized Chao1 diversity in multiple sclerosis patients fell significantly below that of controls.

The library was made from cDNA and included unique molecular identifiers. There were roughly 0.95 to 10 million T cells, and about 500,000 cDNA molecules came from them. MiXCR, applied by TCRdb to the PCR reads, yields one record per CDR3 protein. The sample includes fewer than 600,000 distinct CDR3 sequences, less than 45% of them seen just once. This clonotype was sampled from a girl between 10 and 17 years old with multiple sclerosis. Sequenced: blood.

CDR3 region: CSVEREGRTDTQYF. In nucleotides, the CDR3 is TGCAGCGTTGAGCGGGAGGGCCGCACAGATACGCAGTATTTT. The chain links TRBV29-1 to TRBJ2-3; 9 nucleotides align to TRBD2. V lost 3 bases to trimming and J lost 1 base; unmatched junction nucleotides: 2. The germline gives CDR1 SQVTM, CDR2 ANQGSEA. The CDR3 runs to 14 residues.